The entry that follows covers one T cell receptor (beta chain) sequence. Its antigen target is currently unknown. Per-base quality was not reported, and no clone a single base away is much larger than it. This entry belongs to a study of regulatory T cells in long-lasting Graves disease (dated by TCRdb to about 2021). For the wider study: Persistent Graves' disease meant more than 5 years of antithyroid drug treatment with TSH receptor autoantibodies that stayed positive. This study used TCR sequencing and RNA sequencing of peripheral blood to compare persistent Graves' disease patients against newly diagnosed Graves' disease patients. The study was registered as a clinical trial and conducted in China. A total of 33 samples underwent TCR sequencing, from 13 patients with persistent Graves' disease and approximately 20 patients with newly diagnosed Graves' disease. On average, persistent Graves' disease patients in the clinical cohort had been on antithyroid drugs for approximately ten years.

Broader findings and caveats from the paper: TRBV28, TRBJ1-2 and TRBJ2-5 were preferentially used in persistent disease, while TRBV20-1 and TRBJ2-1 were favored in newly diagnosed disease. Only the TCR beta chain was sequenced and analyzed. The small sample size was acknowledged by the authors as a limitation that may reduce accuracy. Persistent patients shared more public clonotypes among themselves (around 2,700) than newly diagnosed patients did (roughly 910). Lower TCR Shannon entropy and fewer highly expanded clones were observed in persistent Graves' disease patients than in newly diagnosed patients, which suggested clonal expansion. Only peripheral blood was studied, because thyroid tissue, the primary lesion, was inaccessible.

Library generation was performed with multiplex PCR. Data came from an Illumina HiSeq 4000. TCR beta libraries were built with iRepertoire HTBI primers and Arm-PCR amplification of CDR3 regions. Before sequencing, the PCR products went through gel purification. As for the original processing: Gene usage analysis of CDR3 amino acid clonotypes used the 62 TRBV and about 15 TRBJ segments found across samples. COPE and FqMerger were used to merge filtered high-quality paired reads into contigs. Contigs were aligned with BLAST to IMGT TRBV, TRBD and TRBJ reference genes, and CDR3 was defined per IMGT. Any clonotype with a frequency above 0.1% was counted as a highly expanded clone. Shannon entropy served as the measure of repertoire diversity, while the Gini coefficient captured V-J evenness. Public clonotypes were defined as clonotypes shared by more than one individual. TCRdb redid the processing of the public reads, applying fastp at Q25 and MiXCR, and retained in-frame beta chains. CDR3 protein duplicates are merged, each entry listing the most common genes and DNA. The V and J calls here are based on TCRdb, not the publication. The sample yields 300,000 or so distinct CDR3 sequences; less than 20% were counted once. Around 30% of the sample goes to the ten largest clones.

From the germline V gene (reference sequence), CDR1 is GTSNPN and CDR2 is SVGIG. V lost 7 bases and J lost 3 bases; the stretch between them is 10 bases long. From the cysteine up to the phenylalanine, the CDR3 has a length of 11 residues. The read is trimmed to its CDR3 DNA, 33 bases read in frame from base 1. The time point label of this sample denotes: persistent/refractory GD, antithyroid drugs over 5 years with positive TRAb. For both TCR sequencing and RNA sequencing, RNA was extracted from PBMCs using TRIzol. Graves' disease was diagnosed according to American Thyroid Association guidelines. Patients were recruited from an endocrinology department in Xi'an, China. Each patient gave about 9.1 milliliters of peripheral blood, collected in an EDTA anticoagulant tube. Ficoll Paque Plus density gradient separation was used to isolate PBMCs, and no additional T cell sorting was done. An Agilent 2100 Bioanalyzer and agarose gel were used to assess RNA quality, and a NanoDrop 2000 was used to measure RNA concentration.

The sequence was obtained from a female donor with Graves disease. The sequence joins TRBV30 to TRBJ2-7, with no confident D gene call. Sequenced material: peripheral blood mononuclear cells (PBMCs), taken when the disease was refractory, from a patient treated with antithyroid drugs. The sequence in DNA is TGTGCCTCCTATTGGGGCTACGAGCAGTACTTC. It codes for CASYWGYEQYF.